The text below deals with one TCR beta chain. As yet, its antigen is unknown. Per the germline V gene, CDR1 is LNHDA and CDR2 is SQIVND (reference sequence). Trimming cost V 7 bases and J 2 bases, with 8 bases left between them. The CDR3 runs 12 residues. The source of the sample is a study of beta chain features in type 1 diabetes. Notes on the study in general: There were fewer insertions and more deletions at the VDJ junctions of type 1 diabetes patients. TCRB CDR3s from Type 1 diabetes patients were moderately but significantly shorter in all four CD4+ subsets.

The authors reverse transcribed all of the isolated RNA, so sequencing captured expressed TCRB transcripts. TCRdb's copy holds only in-frame clones and misses some; the assay was immunoSEQ multiplex PCR. The sample lists 400,000 to 500,000 clones, approximately 14% occurring once. Purity (above 98%) was reached by all sorted populations. The sequence derives from a man younger than 45 in good health. The chain recombines TRBV19 with TRBJ2-5; D possibly corresponds to TRBD1 (5 bases). Input material: naive CD4+ T cells from blood. Here the CDR3 reads CASTGQQETQYF. Here the CDR3 DNA reads TGTGCCAGTACAGGGCAGCAAGAGACCCAGTACTTC.